A single sample gave rise to the 14 T cell receptor beta chains below, sequenced in a study of beta chain features in type 1 diabetes. Their cognate antigens are unknown. Study-level results: People with Type 1 diabetes carried modestly yet significantly shorter TCRB CDR3s in all four CD4+ subsets.

The sequenced template was cDNA made from the entire isolated RNA. Assay used: immunoSEQ multiplex PCR; TCRdb lists only in-frame clones, some missing. The sample has about 15,000 clones; approximately 68% are singletons. The sequencing input was Tregs from blood. The receptors stem from a man aged 25 to 45 with type 1 diabetes.

The V and J genes are TRBV5-1 and TRBJ1-5; the D gene is possibly TRBD1 (5 bases). Trimming stripped 2 bases from V and 3 bases from J, with 9 bases between. The V gene's germline CDR1 is SGHRS and CDR2 YFSETQ. The CDR3 consists of 14 residues. The CDR3 here is CASSFGGDNQPQHF. In DNA form, the CDR3 reads TGCGCCAGCAGCTTTGGGGGGGACAATCAGCCCCAGCATTTT.

In nucleotides, the CDR3 is TGTGCCAGCAGCTCCTCGCCGGGGGGTTCAACCTCCTACGAGCAGTACTTC. Protein product: CASSSSPGGSTSYEQYF. This chain connects TRBV13 to TRBJ2-7, with 7 positions matching TRBD2. J gave up 0 bases and V 4 bases, and 12 bases lay outside the gene matches. Germline CDR1 PRHDT, CDR2 FYEKMQ (reference sequence). CDR3 length equals 17 residues.

This chain joins TRBV5-6 and TRBJ2-4; TRBD1 agrees at 10 bases. From germline, CDR1 is SGHDT and CDR2 YYEEEE. After removal of 4 bases from V and 0 bases from J, the junction contained 4 bases not matched to a gene. This CDR3 has 16 residues. The CDR3 DNA follows: TGTGCCAGCAGCGGCGACAGGGGGCGAGCCAAAAACATTCAGTACTTC. It is translated as CASSGDRGRAKNIQYF.

The gene calls are TRBV18 and TRBJ1-3; D perhaps matches TRBD1 (5 bases). The CDR3 consists of 13 residues. Trimming shortened V by 6 bases and J by 0 bases, and 6 bases separated the two germline ends. Looked up from germline, CDR1 is KGHSH and CDR2 is LQKENI. CDR3 sequence: CASSDSSGNTIYF. The CDR3 nucleotides are TGTGCCAGCTCTGACAGCTCTGGAAACACCATATATTTT. The full variable domain, in which reference TRBV18 and TRBJ1-3 provide the parts outside the CDR3, is NAGVMQNPRHLVRRRGQEARLRCSPMKGHSHVYWYRQLPEEGLKFMVYLQKENIIDESGMPKERFSAEFPKEGPSILRIQQVVRGDSAAYFCASSDSSGNTIYFGEGSWLTVV.

This clone showed up just a few times. This sequence joins TRBV13 and TRBJ2-2; 8 nucleotides align to TRBD1. V was clipped by 5 bases and J by 7 bases; unmatched bases: 12. The CDR3 totals 16 residues. CDR1 is PRHDT, CDR2 FYEKMQ, per germline (reference sequence). This chain's CDR3 is CASSHHRTGWIGELFF. DNA of the CDR3: TGTGCCAGCAGCCATCACCGGACAGGGTGGATCGGGGAGCTGTTTTTT.

This clone was found a few times. This chain links TRBV4-1 with TRBJ2-7; 12 nucleotides align to TRBD2. This CDR3 has 15 amino acids. Germline V lookup: CDR1 MGHRA, CDR2 YSYEKL. J lost 2 bases, V lost 4 bases, and 3 bases had no gene match. CDR3 bases: TGCGCCAGCAGCCCTACTAGCGGGAGGACCTACGAGCAGTACTTC. Protein product: CASSPTSGRTYEQYF.

The gene calls are TRBV25-1 and TRBJ2-7; TRBD1 agrees at 11 bases. The V gene end was trimmed by 4 bases and the J gene end by 7 bases; junction bases not matched to a gene: 15. Germline-derived CDR1 and CDR2 are MGHDK and SYGVNS. The CDR3 consists of 17 residues. CDR3 sequence: CASSGIYVWGTGGEQYF. The CDR3 DNA follows: TGTGCCAGCAGTGGAATTTACGTGTGGGGGACAGGGGGTGAGCAGTACTTC.

This rearrangement joins TRBV5-4 to TRBJ1-5; D gene unclear. Trimming shortened V by 5 bases and J by 7 bases, and 13 bases separated the two germline ends. The length of the CDR3 is 13 residues. Germline CDR1 reads SGHNT; CDR2 reads YYREEE (reference sequence). This CDR3 is CASSPGRGQPQHF. The CDR3 nucleotides are TGTGCCAGCAGTCCGGGGAGAGGGCAGCCCCAGCATTTT.

This rearrangement joins TRBV2 to TRBJ2-2, with TRBD1 matching over 7 bases. V gave up 5 bases and J gave up 7 bases; unmatched junction bases: 7. The CDR3 spans 14 residues. The germline CDR1 and CDR2 sequences are SNHLY and FYNNEI. CDR3 in amino acids: CASSFGQAGGELFF. For the CDR3, the DNA is TGTGCCAGCAGTTTCGGACAGGCTGGCGGGGAGCTGTTTTTT.

The chain has TRBV5-1 and TRBJ1-5, with 9 positions matching TRBD1. The CDR3 loop spans 15 amino acids. Germline CDR1 reads SGHRS; CDR2 reads YFSETQ. Germline trimming cut 4 bases from V and 1 base from J; bases unmatched to any gene: 3. The CDR3 DNA is TGCGCCAGCAGCCTCGGACAGGGGAGCAATCAGCCCCAGCATTTT. Protein: CASSLGQGSNQPQHF.

V gene TRBV25-1 combines with J gene TRBJ1-5; D not resolved. The ends were cut back, 1 base at V and 2 bases at J, with 6 bases in the middle. The length of the CDR3 is 14 residues. Germline loops: CDR1 MGHDK, CDR2 SYGVNS. DNA for the CDR3: TGTGCCAGCAGTGAATCTATGGGCAATCAGCCCCAGCATTTT. This translates into CASSESMGNQPQHF.

This clone showed up just a few times. The V gene is TRBV5-1, the J gene TRBJ2-2, with D maybe TRBD2 (6 bases). Trimming stripped 4 bases from V and 6 bases from J, with 25 bases between. The CDR3 contains 18 residues. Germline CDR1 is SGHRS and CDR2 is YFSETQ. This CDR3 reads CASSPRAGRQAMAGELFF. The CDR3 DNA follows: TGCGCCAGCAGCCCACGGGCTGGGAGGCAGGCCATGGCCGGGGAGCTGTTTTTT.

The chain combines TRBV5-6 with TRBJ2-7; 12 positions match TRBD2. The V gene's germline CDR1 is SGHDT and CDR2 YYEEEE. The V and J ends lost 4 bases and 4 bases, in that order; junction bases with no gene match: 9. This CDR3 spans 16 amino acids. Here the CDR3 DNA reads TGTGCCAGCAGCCCCAGGACTAGCGGGACCTATTACGAGCAGTACTTC. Encoded protein: CASSPRTSGTYYEQYF.

The chain has TRBV20-1 and TRBJ2-1, with 7 bases fitting TRBD2. The junction had 4 bases not matched to a gene; V was cut back by 6 bases and J by 8 bases. Germline lookup yields CDR1 DFQATT and CDR2 SNEGSKA (reference sequence). There are 11 residues in the CDR3. The CDR3 sequence: CSARLAHEQFF. As DNA, the CDR3 is TGCAGTGCGCGACTAGCCCATGAGCAGTTCTTC.